This T cell receptor beta chain originates from a study of blood T cell repertoires in COVID-19. Study details: Nucleic acid was either cDNA or gDNA, and it came from T cells, B-cell-depleted T cells, or PBMCs.

In the source study's methods: Reference gene primers were amplified, and this amplification served to estimate nucleated cell counts. TCRdb keeps only in-frame clones here, not all; method: immunoSEQ multiplex PCR. V, J and clone size were drawn from that table, and D and trimming were deduced from the DNA. The table includes 350,000 or so clones, roughly 88% detected once. There are 17 residues in the CDR3. Per germline, CDR1 KGHSH and CDR2 LQKENI. The J segment lost 12 bases and the V segment lost 3 bases, leaving 16 bases of the junction unmatched. The sample taken for sequencing was peripheral blood. The source is a woman aged 25-40 years with COVID-19, enrolled during active disease. This chain uses TRBV18 with TRBJ1-6, with 8 bases that match TRBD1. As DNA, the CDR3 is TGTGCCAGCTCACCCGGGACAGGTCTCAGACCCCGTGAACCCCTCCACTTT. It codes for CASSPGTGLRPREPLHF.